The entry that follows covers one T cell receptor beta chain sequence. The table lists this clonotype with many counts. This clone's antigen is unknown. No qualities accompany the bases; no much larger clone lies one base away. Instrument used: Illumina HiSeq 2500. Quantitative 5'-RACE with molecular barcodes was the method used to prepare the TCR beta libraries. In the paper's pipeline: A new computational method, built on a probabilistic model of VDJ rearrangement, was used to identify disease-linked TCR variants. TCRdb reanalyzed the raw reads on its own, using fastp at Q25 for trimming and MiXCR for clone calling, and kept in-frame beta chains. Every distinct CDR3 protein forms one entry, paired with its most common genes and DNA. TCRdb's processing, not the authors' own work, is the source of the V and J calls. The sample data list some 42,000 distinct CDR3 sequences, and roughly 2.6% of these were observed just once. Approximately 4.2% of the sample rests with the top ten.

Counted from cysteine to phenylalanine, this CDR3 has 16 amino acids. The kept DNA is CDR3 alone, 48 bases in frame from the first base. CDR1 and CDR2 are drawn from the germline V gene: SGDLS, YYNGEE. V is pruned by 2 bases and J by 4 bases, leaving 8 bases of the junction without a gene match. The data stem from a study of CD8 T cells in ankylosing spondylitis (dated by TCRdb to the late 2010s). With regard to the full study: T cell receptor beta repertoires were profiled in healthy donors and ankylosing spondylitis patients so that disease-linked TCR variants could be found. The full study cohort comprised approximately 23 ankylosing spondylitis patients and roughly 110 healthy donors. Peripheral blood samples were taken, and synovial fluid was additionally collected from ankylosing spondylitis patients. Points the paper makes about the study in general: A CD8+ phenotype was shown by the disease-linked clones, which were found at relatively low frequencies in peripheral blood. The disease-linked clones were reported to be significantly enriched in matched synovial fluid samples from ankylosing spondylitis patients. Some of the motif variants had been reported before in the synovial fluid and blood of reactive arthritis patients, a finding that suggests common disease-initiation mechanisms. Blood from ankylosing spondylitis patients appeared to be characterized by a TCR beta motif made up of fewer than ten highly homologous amino acid variants.

The receptor comes from a male donor with ankylosing spondylitis or in good health (not recorded which). This chain is built from TRBV9 and TRBJ2-1; 8 central bases correspond to TRBD1. Sequenced: blood, either unsorted or a sorted T cell fraction (not recorded which). In nucleotides, the sequence is TGTGCCAGCAGCGTGAGGCGACAGGGGCGTTACAATGAGCAGTTCTTC. Its translation reads: CASSVRRQGRYNEQFF.